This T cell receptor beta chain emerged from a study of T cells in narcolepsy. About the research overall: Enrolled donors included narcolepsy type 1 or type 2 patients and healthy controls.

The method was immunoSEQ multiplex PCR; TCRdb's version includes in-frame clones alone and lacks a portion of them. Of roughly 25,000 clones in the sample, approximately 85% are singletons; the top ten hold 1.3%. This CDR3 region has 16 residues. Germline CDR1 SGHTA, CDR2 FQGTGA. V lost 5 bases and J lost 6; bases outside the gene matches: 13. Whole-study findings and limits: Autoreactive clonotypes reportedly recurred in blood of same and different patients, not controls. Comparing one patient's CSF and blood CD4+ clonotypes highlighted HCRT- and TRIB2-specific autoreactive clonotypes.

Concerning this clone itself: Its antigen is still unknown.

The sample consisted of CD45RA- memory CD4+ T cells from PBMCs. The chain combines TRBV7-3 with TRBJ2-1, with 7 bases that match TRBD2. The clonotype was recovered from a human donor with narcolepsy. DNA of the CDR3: TGTGCCAGCAGCCCTACCCGACTAGCATACCCCAATGAGCAGTTCTTC. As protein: CASSPTRLAYPNEQFF.